These T cell receptor beta chains were read from a single sample in a study of T-cell memory formation after mild COVID-19. Each CDR3 protein gets one entry after TCRdb re-called the 5' RACE reads with MiXCR. In the table there are about 57,000 distinct CDR3 sequences, 9.5% to 15% of which are singletons. The sequenced sample was PBMCs or a T cell subset sorted from them (not recorded which). The source is a man younger than 35 who had mild COVID-19 (a few samples of this study predate the infection). Cell type and time point are not known. CDR3s include the opening cysteine and the closing phenylalanine or tryptophan. Fields, in order: clone size, D gene, V gene, J gene, CDR3 DNA, CDR3 protein. D genes are given only for firm matches. Clone sizes are given selectively: once, few, many, or a class where the clone is expanded.

clone size: few; D gene: .; V gene: TRBV14; J gene: TRBJ2-3; CDR3 DNA: TGTGCCAGCAGCCAAGGCTTTGTGGGCACAGATACGCAGTATTTT; CDR3 protein: CASSQGFVGTDTQYF
clone size: many; D gene: .; V gene: TRBV7-8; J gene: TRBJ1-5; CDR3 DNA: TGTGCCAGCAGCCATATTAACTATAGCCCCAATCAGCCCCAGCATTTT; CDR3 protein: CASSHINYSPNQPQHF
clone size: medium-sized; D gene: .; V gene: TRBV6-2/TRBV6-3; J gene: TRBJ2-3; CDR3 DNA: TGTGCCAGCACCCTCTCGGACCGACCCACAGATACGCAGTATTTT; CDR3 protein: CASTLSDRPTDTQYF
clone size: many; D gene: .; V gene: TRBV3-1; J gene: TRBJ2-5; CDR3 DNA: TGTGCCAGCAGCCACGAGTCGAGGACCCAGTACTTC; CDR3 protein: CASSHESRTQYF
clone size: many; D gene: TRBD2; V gene: TRBV7-6; J gene: TRBJ2-5; CDR3 DNA: TGTGCCAGCAGCCCGTTTAGCGGGCGCCAAGAGACCCAGTACTTC; CDR3 protein: CASSPFSGRQETQYF
clone size: .; D gene: TRBD1; V gene: TRBV4-1; J gene: TRBJ1-5; CDR3 DNA: TGCGCCAGCAGCCAAGGACAGGGATTCGGTAGGCAGCCCCAGCATTTT; CDR3 protein: CASSQGQGFGRQPQHF
clone size: few; D gene: .; V gene: TRBV11-2; J gene: TRBJ2-3; CDR3 DNA: TGTGCCAGCAGCTTATGGGGTTCAGCGGGAGATACGCAGTATTTT; CDR3 protein: CASSLWGSAGDTQYF
clone size: many; D gene: TRBD2; V gene: TRBV7-2; J gene: TRBJ2-3; CDR3 DNA: TGTGCCAGCAGCGGCCGGGACTACCCCCTGGCGCAGTATTTT; CDR3 protein: CASSGRDYPLAQYF
clone size: .; D gene: .; V gene: TRBV24-1; J gene: TRBJ1-2; CDR3 DNA: TGTGCCACCAGTGAATCCGGGACCGACTATGGCTACACCTTC; CDR3 protein: CATSESGTDYGYTF
clone size: many; D gene: .; V gene: TRBV11-2; J gene: TRBJ2-1; CDR3 DNA: TGTGCCAGCAGCTCCCGGGACCTACACAATGAGCAGTTCTTC; CDR3 protein: CASSSRDLHNEQFF
clone size: .; D gene: .; V gene: TRBV11-2; J gene: TRBJ1-1; CDR3 DNA: TGTGCCAGCAGCTTCGGGGTAGGTCTGACTGAAGCTTTCTTT; CDR3 protein: CASSFGVGLTEAFF
clone size: .; D gene: .; V gene: TRBV12-3/TRBV12-4; J gene: TRBJ2-3; CDR3 DNA: TGTGCCAGCAGTTTTTCGGCCAGCACAGATACGCAGTATTTT; CDR3 protein: CASSFSASTDTQYF
clone size: few; D gene: .; V gene: TRBV27; J gene: TRBJ1-1; CDR3 DNA: TGTGCCAGCAGTGGGGCGGGGGACACTGAAGCTTTCTTT; CDR3 protein: CASSGAGDTEAFF
clone size: .; D gene: .; V gene: TRBV12-3/TRBV12-4; J gene: TRBJ1-1; CDR3 DNA: TGTGCCAGCACCGAGAACACTGAAGCTTTCTTT; CDR3 protein: CASTENTEAFF
clone size: many; D gene: .; V gene: TRBV7-8; J gene: TRBJ2-3; CDR3 DNA: TGTGCCAGCAGCAGCCAGGAGGATACGCAGTATTTT; CDR3 protein: CASSSQEDTQYF
clone size: .; D gene: .; V gene: TRBV7-9; J gene: TRBJ1-3; CDR3 DNA: TGTGCCAGCGAGACGCCAGGAAACACCATATATTTT; CDR3 protein: CASETPGNTIYF
clone size: .; D gene: .; V gene: TRBV7-9; J gene: TRBJ2-5; CDR3 DNA: TGTGCCAGCAGTCAGGGTCAAGGACCATTCGAGACCCAGTACTTC; CDR3 protein: CASSQGQGPFETQYF
clone size: .; D gene: .; V gene: TRBV7-3; J gene: TRBJ1-2; CDR3 DNA: TGTGCCAGCAGCCCCGTAGGCGGGACGCGGGATGGCTACACCTTC; CDR3 protein: CASSPVGGTRDGYTF
clone size: many; D gene: TRBD2; V gene: TRBV7-9; J gene: TRBJ2-1; CDR3 DNA: TGTGCCAGCATCACACAGCGGGGAAGCTCCTACAATGAGCAGTTCTTC; CDR3 protein: CASITQRGSSYNEQFF
clone size: .; D gene: .; V gene: TRBV7-9; J gene: TRBJ1-4; CDR3 DNA: TGTGCCAGCAGCTTAGCGTCGATTAGACAGCTGACGAAGGAAAAACTGTTTTTT; CDR3 protein: CASSLASIRQLTKEKLFF
clone size: many; D gene: .; V gene: TRBV20-1; J gene: TRBJ2-3; CDR3 DNA: TGCAGTGCTAGAGATCGGCGGGGGCTCACAGATACGCAGTATTTT; CDR3 protein: CSARDRRGLTDTQYF
clone size: .; D gene: .; V gene: TRBV5-6; J gene: TRBJ2-1; CDR3 DNA: TGTGCCAGCACCCTAAAACTACTCGGCTCCTACAATGAGCAGTTCTTC; CDR3 protein: CASTLKLLGSYNEQFF
clone size: many; D gene: TRBD1; V gene: TRBV2; J gene: TRBJ2-5; CDR3 DNA: TGTGCCACACAGGGGTGGGAGACCCAGTACTTC; CDR3 protein: CATQGWETQYF
clone size: medium-sized; D gene: .; V gene: TRBV15; J gene: TRBJ2-2; CDR3 DNA: TGTGCCACCAGCAGTGGGACGGGGGACACCGGGGAGCTGTTTTTT; CDR3 protein: CATSSGTGDTGELFF
clone size: .; D gene: .; V gene: TRBV4-2; J gene: TRBJ1-3; CDR3 DNA: TGTGCCAGCAGCCCCGAATCGGCCTCTGGAAACACCATATATTTT; CDR3 protein: CASSPESASGNTIYF
clone size: few; D gene: .; V gene: TRBV6-6; J gene: TRBJ2-7; CDR3 DNA: TGTGCCAGCAGTTACTCCCCCCAATTTACGTCGTACGAGCAGTACTTC; CDR3 protein: CASSYSPQFTSYEQYF
clone size: .; D gene: TRBD2; V gene: TRBV12-3/TRBV12-4; J gene: TRBJ2-5; CDR3 DNA: TGTGCCAGCTACCGGGGGGGGTCCGAGACCCAGTACTTC; CDR3 protein: CASYRGGSETQYF
clone size: few; D gene: .; V gene: TRBV20-1; J gene: TRBJ2-1; CDR3 DNA: TGCAGTGCTAGACCAGGGATGGGGGTATACAATGAGCAGTTCTTC; CDR3 protein: CSARPGMGVYNEQFF
clone size: many; D gene: TRBD2; V gene: TRBV6-5; J gene: TRBJ2-1; CDR3 DNA: TGTGCCAGCAGTTCGACTAGCGGGGGGCCGAATGAGCAGTTCTTC; CDR3 protein: CASSSTSGGPNEQFF